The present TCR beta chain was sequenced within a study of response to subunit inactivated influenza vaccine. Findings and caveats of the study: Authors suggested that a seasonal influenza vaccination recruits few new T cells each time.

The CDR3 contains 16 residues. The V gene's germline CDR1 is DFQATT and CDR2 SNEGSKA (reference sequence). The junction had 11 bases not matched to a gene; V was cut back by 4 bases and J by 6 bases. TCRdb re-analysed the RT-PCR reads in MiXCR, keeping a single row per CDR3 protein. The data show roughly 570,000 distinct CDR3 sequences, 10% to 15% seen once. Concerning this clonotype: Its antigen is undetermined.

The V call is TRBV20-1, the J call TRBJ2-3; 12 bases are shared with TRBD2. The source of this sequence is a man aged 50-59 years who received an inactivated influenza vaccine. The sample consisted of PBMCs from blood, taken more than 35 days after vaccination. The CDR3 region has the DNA TGCAGTGCTATCACGACTAGCGGGGGACTCCGGGATACGCAGTATTTT. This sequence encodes CSAITTSGGLRDTQYF.